This T cell receptor (beta chain) was identified in a study of regulatory T cells in long-lasting Graves disease. Arm-PCR with iRepertoire HTBI primers amplified the CDR3 regions for these TCR beta libraries. A single record per CDR3 protein comes from TCRdb applying MiXCR to the multiplex PCR reads. The repertoire holds about 300,000 distinct CDR3 sequences, with 18% as singletons. This clonotype has a handful of counts. Time point reported: newly diagnosed GD, antithyroid drugs for less than 3 months. With RNA extracted from PBMCs as input, the TCR library was made. The CDR3 is made up of 17 amino acids. V was trimmed by 6 bases and J by 0 bases, leaving 20 bases between them.

The clonotype comes from a female donor with Graves disease. The chain combines TRBV12-3 or TRBV12-4 with TRBJ1-2, with D possibly matching TRBD1 (6 bases). The material sequenced was peripheral blood mononuclear cells (PBMCs), taken at new diagnosis, from a patient treated with antithyroid drugs. CDR3: CASSDPRTATTNYGYTF. The CDR3 DNA reads TGTGCCAGCAGCGATCCAAGGACAGCGACAACTAACTATGGCTACACCTTC.